A single sample is the source of the 21 T cell receptor beta chains below, sequenced in a study of post-analysis software for immune sequencing data. Study observations and caveats: Patients carried five TRBV segments more frequently than controls did, and TRBV5-6, TRBV5-1 and TRBV20-1 were among them.

No antigen has been assigned to these receptors. cDNA libraries for TCR beta contained unique molecular identifiers. TCRdb independently ran MiXCR on the PCR reads; one entry per CDR3 protein. The sample has a few hundred thousand distinct CDR3 sequences; over 30% are singletons. Sequences were obtained from blood. The receptors come from a girl aged 2 to 9 with multiple sclerosis.

This clonotype occurred a few times. The V and J genes are TRBV20-1 and TRBJ1-1, with a possible D match to TRBD1 (6 bases). Trimming shortened V by 5 bases and J by 1 base, and 11 bases separated the two germline ends. The CDR3 contains 13 residues. CDR1 is DFQATT, CDR2 SNEGSKA, per germline (reference sequence). The CDR3 is CSAAWTENTEAFF. In nucleotides, the CDR3 is TGCAGTGCTGCCTGGACAGAGAACACTGAAGCTTTCTTT.

The CDR3 spells CASRLDRGHQPQHF. The CDR3 DNA reads as TGTGCCAGCAGACTTGACAGGGGGCATCAGCCCCAGCATTTT. This chain links TRBV27 with TRBJ1-5; 10 bases are a match to TRBD1. Germline lookup yields CDR1 MNHEY and CDR2 SMNVEV (reference sequence). With 6 bases clipped from V and 5 bases from J, the junction kept 4 bases outside the gene matches. The CDR3 consists of 14 residues.

The V and J genes are TRBV7-9 and TRBJ2-7, with D uncertain. V was shortened by 4 bases and J by 2 bases, with 9 bases between the two germline ends. CDR1 SEHNR and CDR2 FQNEAQ come from the germline V gene (reference sequence). This CDR3 is built from 13 residues. CDR3 sequence: CASSSATTYEQYF. CDR3 nucleotide sequence: TGTGCCAGCAGCTCCGCCACGACCTACGAGCAGTACTTC.

The genes are TRBV28 and TRBJ2-2; D ambiguous. The CDR3 covers 15 residues. CDR1 is MDHEN, CDR2 SYDVKM, per germline. Trimming stripped 5 bases from V and 6 bases from J, with 16 bases between. DNA of the CDR3: TGTGCCAGCAGTCTTCGGACGGTTAGGGCCGGGGAGCTGTTTTTT. The encoded protein is CASSLRTVRAGELFF.

This clonotype was detected ten times or more. V usage is TRBV2 and J usage is TRBJ1-2; D not certain. Germline CDR1 SNHLY, CDR2 FYNNEI. V was shortened by 0 bases and J by 6 bases, with 17 bases between the two germline ends. The CDR3 totals 16 residues. For the CDR3, the DNA is TGTGCCAGCAGTGAAGCGCTCCGGGGTAGAGGCAATGGCTACACCTTC. As protein: CASSEALRGRGNGYTF.

This clonotype showed up just a few times. The J gene is TRBJ1-4, the V gene TRBV7-2; possibly TRBD1 for D (6 bases). Trimming took 2 bases from V and 8 from J, leaving 12 bases between them. The CDR3 is 14 residues long. CDR1 is SGHTA, CDR2 FQGNSA, per germline. The CDR3 bases are TGTGCCAGCAGCTTATGGGCAGGGGAGGAAAAACTGTTTTTT. Translation: CASSLWAGEEKLFF.

The chain employs TRBV6-1 and TRBJ1-6; D is ambiguous. The CDR3 is 15 amino acids. Germline V CDR1 and CDR2: MNHNS, SASEGT. The V gene lost 4 bases and the J gene lost 7 bases, with 14 bases spanning the gap. The DNA for the CDR3 is TGTGCCAGCAGTGTGGACCTTCTAGGGAATTCACCCCTCCACTTT. Amino acid sequence: CASSVDLLGNSPLHF.

The V gene is TRBV25-1, the J gene TRBJ1-5, with TRBD1 matching 9 bases. V lost 5 bases, J lost 5 bases, and 1 base stayed unmatched. CDR3 length: 13 amino acids. Germline CDR1 reads MGHDK; CDR2 reads SYGVNS. The CDR3 DNA sequence: TGTGCCAGCAGTACAGGGGGCCATCAGCCCCAGCATTTT. Its translation is CASSTGGHQPQHF.

The gene calls are TRBV7-9 and TRBJ2-1; no definite D call. V shed 5 bases and J shed 8 bases, with 10 bases lying between them. Germline V CDR1 and CDR2: SEHNR, FQNEAQ (reference sequence). This CDR3 has 12 amino acids. The CDR3 spells CASSRVLDEQFF. CDR3 sequence (DNA): TGTGCCAGCAGCCGCGTCTTGGATGAGCAGTTCTTC.

V gene TRBV28 combines with J gene TRBJ1-2; possibly TRBD1 for D (5 bases). Germline CDR1 is MDHEN and CDR2 is SYDVKM. This CDR3 spans 13 amino acids. The ends were cut back, 2 bases at V and 7 bases at J, with 11 bases in the middle. The CDR3 nucleotides read TGTGCCAGCAGTTTAAGCCCCGGGGCTGGCTACACCTTC. Protein: CASSLSPGAGYTF.

The rearrangement links TRBV12-3 or TRBV12-4 to TRBJ1-1; D remains ambiguous. V dropped 2 bases and J dropped 0 bases, with 7 bases sitting between them. The CDR3 is made up of 14 amino acids. This chain's CDR3 is CASSLMDVNTEAFF. CDR3 nucleotide sequence: TGTGCCAGCAGTTTAATGGATGTGAACACTGAAGCTTTCTTT.

The chain recombines TRBV6-1 with TRBJ1-1, with D uncertain. Trimming removed 4 bases from V and 5 bases from J, with 14 bases in between. Germline V CDR1 and CDR2: MNHNS, SASEGT. This CDR3 is built from 14 residues. The CDR3: CASSADRGRTEAFF. CDR3 coding DNA: TGTGCCAGCAGTGCGGACCGCGGACGGACTGAAGCTTTCTTT.

The chain couples TRBV27 to TRBJ1-5; a weak D match, TRBD1 (6 bases). The germline V gene encodes CDR1 MNHEY and CDR2 SMNVEV (reference sequence). The CDR3 is made up of 15 amino acids. Trimming shortened V by 6 bases and J by 7 bases, and 19 bases separated the two germline ends. CDR3 protein: CASSEGQQWRQPQHF. The CDR3 DNA reads TGTGCCAGCAGCGAAGGACAGCAATGGAGGCAGCCCCAGCATTTT.

With respect to this clonotype: This may be a read error: a much more frequent sequence differs by one nucleotide. The J gene is TRBJ2-7, the V gene TRBV4-3; TRBD2 agrees at 12 bases. Germline CDR1 is LGHNA and CDR2 is YSLEER. The CDR3 is made up of 15 amino acids. The CDR3 sequence: CAGSQRLAGDYEQYF. The CDR3 DNA is TGCGCCGGCAGCCAGAGACTAGCGGGAGACTACGAGCAGTACTTC.

The chain joins TRBV5-4 to TRBJ1-2, with D perhaps TRBD1 (5 bases). Trimming took 5 bases from V and 2 from J, leaving 13 bases between them. This CDR3 has 14 amino acids. CDR1 is SGHNT and CDR2 is YYREEE in the germline V gene (reference sequence). The CDR3 DNA sequence: TGTGCCAGCAGATTAGGGACGGACAACTATGGCTACACCTTC. This sequence encodes CASRLGTDNYGYTF.

The chain links TRBV28 to TRBJ1-6, with a tentative D call TRBD1 (5 bases). Deletions cut 2 bases from V and 5 bases from J, with 16 bases between. Germline CDR1 and CDR2: MDHEN and SYDVKM. The CDR3 has 17 amino acids. The CDR3 protein is CASSLIRILGDNSPLHF. The CDR3 DNA reads TGTGCCAGCAGTTTAATCAGGATATTGGGGGATAATTCACCCCTCCACTTT. The complete variable domain, with remaining parts taken from reference TRBV28 and TRBJ1-6, reads DVKVTQSSRYLVKRTGEKVFLECVQDMDHENMFWYRQDPGLGLRLIYFSYDVKMKEKGDIPEGYSVSREKKERFSLILESASTNQTSMYLCASSLIRILGDNSPLHFGNGTRLTVT.

This clonotype was seen a few times. The CDR3 loop is CASSLSSGGIHYEQYF. CDR3 coding DNA: TGTGCCAGCAGCTTAAGCAGCGGCGGGATTCACTACGAGCAGTACTTC. The chain carries TRBV7-2 and TRBJ2-7; TRBD2 is a possible D gene (6 bases). V was cut by 2 bases and J by 3 bases, with 17 bases left in between. Germline V gene lookup returns CDR1 SGHTA and CDR2 FQGNSA. The CDR3 length is 16 residues.

In DNA form, the CDR3 reads TGTGCCAGCAGCATCAGCTCCTACGAGCAGTACTTC. As protein: CASSISSYEQYF. This chain joins TRBV7-9 and TRBJ2-7; D remains unclear. The CDR3 extends over 12 amino acids. Germline V gives CDR1 SEHNR, CDR2 FQNEAQ (reference sequence). V was pared by 5 bases and J by 0 bases, with 5 bases between.

Here the CDR3 reads CASSTQQGAAYGYTF. CDR3 DNA: TGTGCCAGCAGCACCCAACAGGGGGCTGCCTATGGCTACACCTTC. The rearrangement joins TRBV7-9 to TRBJ1-2; 9 bases line up with TRBD1. CDR1 and CDR2 (germline): SEHNR, FQNEAQ (reference sequence). V lost 5 bases and J lost 4; bases outside the gene matches: 8. CDR3 length: 15 residues.

This clonotype was counted at least ten times. The V gene is TRBV12-3 or TRBV12-4, the J gene TRBJ2-6, with D uncertain. Between the trimmed V and J ends, which lost 4 bases and 0 bases, there was a span of 4 bases. There are 14 residues in the CDR3. The CDR3 region is CASSSNSGANVLTF. In DNA, the CDR3 is TGTGCCAGCAGTTCTAACTCTGGGGCCAACGTCCTGACTTTC.

This clonotype was recorded a few times. The V and J genes are TRBV11-2 and TRBJ2-7; D unresolved. Germline V gene lookup returns CDR1 SGHAT and CDR2 FQNNGV. The CDR3 sequence is 13 residues long. V dropped 2 bases and J dropped 5 bases, with 10 bases sitting between them. The CDR3 region is CASSLNSQNEQYF. CDR3 sequence (DNA): TGTGCCAGCAGCTTAAACTCCCAGAACGAGCAGTACTTC. Full variable domain (remainder filled in from reference TRBV11-2 and TRBJ2-7): EAGVAQSPRYKIIEKRQSVAFWCNPISGHATLYWYQQILGQGPKLLIQFQNNGVVDDSQLPKDRFSAERLKGVDSTLKIQPAKLEDSAVYLCASSLNSQNEQYFGPGTRLTVT.